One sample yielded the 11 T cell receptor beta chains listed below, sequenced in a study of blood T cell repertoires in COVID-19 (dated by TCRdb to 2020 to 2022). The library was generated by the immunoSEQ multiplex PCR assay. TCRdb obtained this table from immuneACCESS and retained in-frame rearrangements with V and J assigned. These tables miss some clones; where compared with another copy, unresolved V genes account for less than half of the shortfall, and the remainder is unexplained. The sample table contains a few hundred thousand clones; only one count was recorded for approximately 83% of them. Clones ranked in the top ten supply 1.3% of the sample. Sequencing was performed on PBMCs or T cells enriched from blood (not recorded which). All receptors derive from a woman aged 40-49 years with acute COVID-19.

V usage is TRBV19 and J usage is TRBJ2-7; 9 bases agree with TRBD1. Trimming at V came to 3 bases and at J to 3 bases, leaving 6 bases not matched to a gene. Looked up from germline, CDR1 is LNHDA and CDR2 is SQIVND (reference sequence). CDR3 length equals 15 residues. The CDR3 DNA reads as TGTGCCAGTAGTATTATGACAGGGGGAAACTACGAGCAGTACTTC. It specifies CASSIMTGGNYEQYF.

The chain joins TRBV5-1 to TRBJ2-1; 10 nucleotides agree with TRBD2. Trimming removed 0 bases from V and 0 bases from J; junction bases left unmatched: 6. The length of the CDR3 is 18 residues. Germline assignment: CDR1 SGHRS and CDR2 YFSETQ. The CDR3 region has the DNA TGCGCCAGCAGCTTGGGCCCTAGCGGGGGTCGCTCCTACAATGAGCAGTTCTTC. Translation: CASSLGPSGGRSYNEQFF. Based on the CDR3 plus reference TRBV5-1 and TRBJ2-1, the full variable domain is KAGVTQTPRYLIKTRGQQVTLSCSPISGHRSVSWYQQTPGQGLQFLFEYFSETQRNKGNFPGRFSGRQFSNSRSEMNVSTLELGDSALYLCASSLGPSGGRSYNEQFFGPGTRLTVL.

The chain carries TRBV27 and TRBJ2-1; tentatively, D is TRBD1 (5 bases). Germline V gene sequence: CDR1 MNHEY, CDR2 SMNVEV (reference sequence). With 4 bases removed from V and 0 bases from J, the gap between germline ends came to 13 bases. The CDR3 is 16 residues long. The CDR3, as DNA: TGTGCCAGCAGTTCCCCCGGCAGGGTCTCCTACAATGAGCAGTTCTTC. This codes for CASSSPGRVSYNEQFF.

The CDR3 here is CAIRPGGEHEQYF. The DNA of the CDR3 is TGTGCCATCAGACCGGGTGGGGAGCACGAGCAGTACTTC. The chain has TRBV2 and TRBJ2-7, with a possible D match to TRBD2 (5 bases). Trimming removed 10 bases at V and 5 bases at J, with 18 bases between. The CDR3 runs 13 residues. Germline V lookup: CDR1 SNHLY, CDR2 FYNNEI. Variable domain in full (rest from reference TRBV2 and TRBJ2-7): EPEVTQTPSHQVTQMGQEVILRCVPISNHLYFYWYRQILGQKVEFLVSFYNNEISEKSEIFDDQFSVERPDGSNFTLKIRSTKLEDSAMYFCAIRPGGEHEQYFGPGTRLTVT.

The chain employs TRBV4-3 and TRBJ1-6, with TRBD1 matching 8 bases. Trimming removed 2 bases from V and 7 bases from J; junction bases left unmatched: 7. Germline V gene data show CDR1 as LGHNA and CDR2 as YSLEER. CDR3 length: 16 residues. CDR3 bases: TGCGCCAGCAGCCAACTAGGGGGACAGGTGAATTCACCCCTCCACTTT. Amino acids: CASSQLGGQVNSPLHF.

The CDR3 reads CASTEGASTEAFF. DNA of the CDR3: TGCGCCAGCACGGAGGGGGCGAGCACTGAAGCTTTCTTT. The chain employs TRBV5-1 and TRBJ1-1; the match to TRBD1 covers 7 bases. The CDR3 runs 13 residues. The germline gives CDR1 SGHRS, CDR2 YFSETQ. V dropped 6 bases and J dropped 4; count of bases not matched to a gene: 6.

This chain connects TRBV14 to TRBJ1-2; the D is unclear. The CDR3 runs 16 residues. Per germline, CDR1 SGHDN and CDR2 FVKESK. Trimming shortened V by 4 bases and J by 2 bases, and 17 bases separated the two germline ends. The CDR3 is CASSLGSPRRNYGYTF. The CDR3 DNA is TGTGCCAGCAGCCTCGGGAGTCCCCGGAGAAACTATGGCTACACCTTC.

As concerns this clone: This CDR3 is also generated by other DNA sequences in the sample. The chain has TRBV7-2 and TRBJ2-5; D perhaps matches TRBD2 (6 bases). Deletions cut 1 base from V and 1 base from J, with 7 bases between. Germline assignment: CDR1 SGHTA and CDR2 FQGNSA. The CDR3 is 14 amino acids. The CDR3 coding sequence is TGTGCCAGCAGCTTAGTGGGGGGCCAAGAGACCCAGTACTTC. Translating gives CASSLVGGQETQYF.

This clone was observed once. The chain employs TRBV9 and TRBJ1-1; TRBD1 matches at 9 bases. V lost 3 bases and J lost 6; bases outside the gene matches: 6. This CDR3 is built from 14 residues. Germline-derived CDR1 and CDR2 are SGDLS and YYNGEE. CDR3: CASSEGTGMAEAFF. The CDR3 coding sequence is TGTGCCAGCAGCGAGGGGACAGGGATGGCTGAAGCTTTCTTT.

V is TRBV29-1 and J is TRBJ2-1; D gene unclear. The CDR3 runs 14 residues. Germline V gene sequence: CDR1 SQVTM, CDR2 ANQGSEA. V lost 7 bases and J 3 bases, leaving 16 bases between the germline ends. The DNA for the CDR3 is TGCAGCGCCACAGAAGCTCGGATCTACAATGAGCAGTTCTTC. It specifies CSATEARIYNEQFF.

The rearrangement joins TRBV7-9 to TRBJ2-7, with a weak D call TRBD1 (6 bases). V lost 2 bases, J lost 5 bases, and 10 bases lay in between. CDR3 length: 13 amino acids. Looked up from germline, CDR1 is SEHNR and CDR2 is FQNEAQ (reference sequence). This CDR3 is CASSLQGINEQYF. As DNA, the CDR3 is TGTGCCAGCAGCTTACAGGGGATCAACGAGCAGTACTTC.